This T cell receptor (beta chain) came from a study of cytomegalovirus exposure and HLA in healthy donors. This clone was seen only a few times. The PCR employed 60 Vbeta primers together with 13 Jbeta primers. Only in-frame clones appear in the TCRdb table, and some are missing; sequencing was by immunoSEQ multiplex PCR. The table lists some 110,000 clones, under 85% of them singletons. CDR1 and CDR2 (germline): GTSNPN, SVGIG (reference sequence). V was trimmed by 3 bases and J by 5 bases, leaving 10 bases between them. The CDR3 runs 12 residues. The sample taken for sequencing was PBMCs. The clonotype originates from a man in his thirties or forties in good health and CMV-seropositive. V usage is TRBV30 and J usage is TRBJ1-1; no clear D. The CDR3 nucleotides read TGTGCCTGGAGGACTCCATGGACTGAAGCTTTCTTT. Amino acids: CAWRTPWTEAFF.